The 13 T cell receptor beta chains reported below all come from one sample, sequenced in a study of T cells after yellow fever vaccination. From the 5' RACE reads, TCRdb called clonotypes with MiXCR, one entry per CDR3 protein. The profile covers approximately 300,000 distinct CDR3 sequences, with 6.8% appearing a single time and 15% to 20% taken by the ten largest. This sample comprised PBMCs, obtained roughly 45 days after the first yellow fever vaccination. Every receptor here comes from a man aged 18-30 years who received the YFV17D yellow fever vaccine.

This clonotype was seen just once. This rearrangement joins TRBV6-1 to TRBJ1-2, with 7 bases that match TRBD1. Germline values: CDR1 MNHNS, CDR2 SASEGT. J gave up 10 bases and V 4 bases, and 9 bases lay outside the gene matches. CDR3 length equals 13 residues. CDR3 residues: CASSGQGSHDYTF. The CDR3 nucleotides are TGTGCCAGCAGTGGACAGGGCTCACATGACTACACCTTC.

Of note for this clonotype: At one end, the junction sequence differs from germline, possibly due to a read error. The rearrangement uses TRBV7-9 and TRBJ2-2; D remains ambiguous. Germline CDR1 SEHNR, CDR2 FQNEAQ (reference sequence). The CDR3 length is 13 residues. The CDR3 is CANSLDRTGELFF. The CDR3 region has the DNA TGTGCCAACAGCTTAGATCGCACCGGGGAGCTGTTTTTT.

A few counts support this clonotype. The V and J genes are TRBV20-1 and TRBJ1-1; no reliable D call. CDR3 length: 13 residues. Trimming cost V 3 bases and J 4 bases, with 12 bases left between them. Germline CDR1 is DFQATT and CDR2 is SNEGSKA (reference sequence). The CDR3 loop reads CSASLGVGTEAFF. For the CDR3, the DNA is TGCAGTGCTAGTCTTGGAGTGGGCACTGAAGCTTTCTTT.

This clonotype occurred many times. This chain links TRBV5-1 with TRBJ2-5; D is perhaps TRBD1 or TRBD2 (5 bases each). The CDR3 extends over 14 amino acids. In germline, CDR1 is SGHRS, CDR2 YFSETQ. V was clipped by 0 bases and J by 3 bases, with 9 bases between them. The CDR3 region is CASSLAGGKETQYF. Written as DNA, the CDR3 is TGCGCCAGCAGCTTGGCTGGGGGAAAAGAGACCCAGTACTTC.

This clonotype has more than one count but fewer than ten. The chain has TRBV12-3 or TRBV12-4 and TRBJ1-5; D may be TRBD1 (6 bases). This CDR3 is built from 16 residues. Trimming stripped 2 bases from V and 5 bases from J, with 16 bases between. The chain's CDR3 is CASSLRRGGRDQPQHF. The CDR3 DNA reads TGTGCCAGCAGTTTAAGACGCGGGGGGCGCGATCAGCCCCAGCATTTT.

The table lists this clonotype with a few counts. The J gene is TRBJ2-3, the V gene TRBV7-9; D is uncertain. This CDR3 region has 12 residues. The V and J ends lost 5 bases and 5 bases respectively, with 8 bases between them. Germline values: CDR1 SEHNR, CDR2 FQNEAQ (reference sequence). This chain's CDR3 is CASSPEGDTQYF. For the CDR3, the DNA is TGTGCCAGCAGCCCGGAAGGAGATACGCAGTATTTT.

This clonotype came up a few times. The gene calls are TRBV6-1 and TRBJ1-6; D remains ambiguous. The germline gives CDR1 MNHNS, CDR2 SASEGT. Trimming removed 5 bases at V and 14 bases at J, with 13 bases between. The CDR3 contains 12 residues. The CDR3 DNA reads TGTGCCAGCAGTACCATACCCTCGGCCCTCCACTTT. It translates to CASSTIPSALHF.

Ten or more counts support this clonotype. CDR3 DNA sequence: TGTGCCAGCAGCTTTAGTTCTACAGGGAACTACGAGCAGTACTTC. It translates to CASSFSSTGNYEQYF. V gene TRBV7-2 combines with J gene TRBJ2-7, with D tentatively TRBD1 (6 bases). Germline CDR1 reads SGHTA; CDR2 reads FQGNSA. The V end was cut by 3 bases, the J end by 3 bases, with 15 bases between. CDR3 length: 15 amino acids.

The chain combines TRBV28 with TRBJ2-7; the D gene could be TRBD1 or TRBD2 (7 bases each). The CDR3 has 15 amino acids. V was pared by 3 bases and J by 1 base, with 13 bases between. In germline, CDR1 is MDHEN, CDR2 SYDVKM. CDR3 region: CASSFIRGGSYEQYV. CDR3 bases: TGTGCCAGCAGTTTTATCAGGGGGGGGTCCTACGAGCAGTACGTC.

V usage is TRBV14 and J usage is TRBJ2-5, with D uncertain. Looked up from germline, CDR1 is SGHDN and CDR2 is FVKESK. The length of the CDR3 is 14 residues. Trimming stripped 1 base from V and 5 bases from J, with 11 bases between. CDR3 loop: CASSQGTSWETQYF. The CDR3 bases are TGTGCCAGCAGCCAAGGAACCTCTTGGGAGACCCAGTACTTC.

This clonotype occurred a few times. The rearrangement uses TRBV7-9 and TRBJ1-5; tentatively, D is TRBD1 (5 bases). Trimming removed 4 bases from V and 0 bases from J, with 13 bases in between. The CDR3 length is 16 residues. Germline CDR1 SEHNR, CDR2 FQNEAQ (reference sequence). In DNA form, the CDR3 reads TGTGCCAGCAGCTCTTCCAGGGCTAATAGCAATCAGCCCCAGCATTTT. Protein product: CASSSSRANSNQPQHF.

The genes are TRBV7-2 and TRBJ1-2; D is unresolved. Germline lookup yields CDR1 SGHTA and CDR2 FQGNSA. The germline V and J ends were trimmed by 4 bases and 4 bases, with 7 bases remaining between them. This CDR3 comprises 12 residues. Here the CDR3 DNA reads TGTGCCAGCAGCTGGGCAGCCTATGGCTACACCTTC. This translates into CASSWAAYGYTF.

V usage is TRBV5-1 and J usage is TRBJ1-1; 8 bases are a match to TRBD1. The CDR3 spans 15 residues. J lost 1 base, V lost 4 bases, and 6 bases had no gene match. Germline CDR1 reads SGHRS; CDR2 reads YFSETQ. CDR3 nucleotides: TGCGCCAGCAGCCTTGACAGGGGCGAGAACACTGAAGCTTTCTTT. It codes for CASSLDRGENTEAFF.